This T cell receptor (beta chain) came from a study of regulatory T cells in long-lasting Graves disease. As for the study in general: Antithyroid drugs had been taken by newly diagnosed Graves' patients for under 3 months.

In its sample, this clonotype was seen many times. The time point here: newly diagnosed GD, antithyroid drugs for less than 3 months. The TCR library was made from RNA that had been extracted from PBMCs in TRIzol. Graves' disease diagnoses used American Thyroid Association guidelines. CDR1 is WNHNN and CDR2 is SYGVQD in the germline V gene (reference sequence). The CDR3 has 16 amino acids. Losses at the gene ends were 4 bases for V and 8 bases for J; bases not matched to a gene: 9. Arm-PCR with iRepertoire HTBI primers amplified the CDR3 regions for these TCR beta libraries. Original handling: Identified across the samples were some 67 TRBV segments and 13 to 15 TRBJ segments. TCRdb itself ran the multiplex PCR reads through MiXCR, one entry per CDR3 protein. These V and J calls originate from TCRdb's pipeline instead of the authors' own analysis. The sample records 400,000 to 500,000 distinct CDR3 sequences, more than 12% being singletons.

These data are also associated with another study on T cells in Graves' hyperthyroidism and ophthalmopathy. As that report states: Criteria for exclusion of patients were uncontrolled infection, other autoimmune disease, pregnancy or lactation.

The TCR was taken from a woman in her twenties or thirties with Graves disease. The V and J genes are TRBV10-1 and TRBJ2-1, with 12 positions matching TRBD2. This specimen was peripheral blood mononuclear cells (PBMCs), taken at new diagnosis, from a patient treated with antithyroid drugs. The CDR3 sequence: CASSGLAGVSLHEQFF. The CDR3 DNA follows: TGCGCCAGCAGTGGACTAGCGGGAGTAAGTTTGCATGAGCAGTTCTTC.